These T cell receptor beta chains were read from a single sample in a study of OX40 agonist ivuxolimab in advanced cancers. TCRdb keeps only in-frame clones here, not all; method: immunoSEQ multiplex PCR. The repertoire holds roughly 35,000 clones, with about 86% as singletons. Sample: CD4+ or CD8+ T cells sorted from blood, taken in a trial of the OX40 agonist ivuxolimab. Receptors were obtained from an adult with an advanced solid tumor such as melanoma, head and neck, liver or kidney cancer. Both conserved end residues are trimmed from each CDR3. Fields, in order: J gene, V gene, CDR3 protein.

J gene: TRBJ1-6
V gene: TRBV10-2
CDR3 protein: ASSEPTLTGFMVALH

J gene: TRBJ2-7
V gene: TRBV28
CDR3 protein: ASRGQGSYEQY

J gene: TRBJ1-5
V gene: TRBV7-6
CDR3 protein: ASSLGGTNQPQH

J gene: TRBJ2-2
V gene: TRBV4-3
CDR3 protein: ASSQDYSTGELF

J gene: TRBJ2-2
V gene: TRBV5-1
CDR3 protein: ASSGTSGSSNTGELF

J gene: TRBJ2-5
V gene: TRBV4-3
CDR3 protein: ASSQDFRDRGSGETQY

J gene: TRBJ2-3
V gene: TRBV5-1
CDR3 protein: ASSLGLAGGYTDTQY

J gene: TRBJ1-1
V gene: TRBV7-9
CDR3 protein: ASSHSGGFPNTEAF

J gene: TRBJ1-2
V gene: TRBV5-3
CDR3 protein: ARSQGRAQGDSGYT

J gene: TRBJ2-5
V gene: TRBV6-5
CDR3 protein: ASSRRRGREETQY

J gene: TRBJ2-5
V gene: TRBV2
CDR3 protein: ASTRTFQETQY

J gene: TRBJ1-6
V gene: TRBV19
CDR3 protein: ASSISEPRSNSPLH

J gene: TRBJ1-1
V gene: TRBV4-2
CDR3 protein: ASSQDRQANTEAF

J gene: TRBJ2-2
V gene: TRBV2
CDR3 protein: ASRRLAGETGELF

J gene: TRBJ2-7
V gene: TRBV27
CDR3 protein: ASSRGRAQY

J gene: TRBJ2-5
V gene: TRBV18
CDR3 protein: ASSWVAEETQY

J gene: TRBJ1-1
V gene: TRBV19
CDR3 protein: ASSMGTGITEAF

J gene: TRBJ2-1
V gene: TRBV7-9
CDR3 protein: ASSLSWKEQGAGEQF

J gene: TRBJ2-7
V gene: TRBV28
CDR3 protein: ASRRDRASYEQY

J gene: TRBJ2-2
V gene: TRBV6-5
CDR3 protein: ASSPDRGNGELF

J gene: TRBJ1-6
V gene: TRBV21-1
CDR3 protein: ASSVRGVWNSPLH

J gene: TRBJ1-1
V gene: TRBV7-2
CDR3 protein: ASSLTGNTEAF

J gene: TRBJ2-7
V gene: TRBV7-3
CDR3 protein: ASSSPRTSGNYEQY

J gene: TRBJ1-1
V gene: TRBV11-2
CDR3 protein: ASSLDRLHMNPEAF

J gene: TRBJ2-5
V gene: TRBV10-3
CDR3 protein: AIRQQETQY

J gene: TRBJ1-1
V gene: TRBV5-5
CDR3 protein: ASSLDGQGNTEAF

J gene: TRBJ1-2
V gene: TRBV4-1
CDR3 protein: ASSQTGQDPFGYT

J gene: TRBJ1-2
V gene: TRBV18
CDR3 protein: ASSPPSLSPKSLQNGYT

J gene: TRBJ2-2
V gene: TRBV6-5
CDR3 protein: ASSYTRGGELF

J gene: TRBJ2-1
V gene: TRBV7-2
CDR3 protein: ASSLRVGRLYNEQF

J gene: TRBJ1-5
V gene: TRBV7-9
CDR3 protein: ASSAGEGGNQPQH

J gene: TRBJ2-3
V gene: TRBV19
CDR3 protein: ASSASGTRGDTQY

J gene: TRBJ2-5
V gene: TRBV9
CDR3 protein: ASSVGTSGGETQY

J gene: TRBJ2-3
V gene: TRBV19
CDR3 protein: ASSIGIQGPGDTQY

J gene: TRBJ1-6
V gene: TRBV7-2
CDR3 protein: ASSLAGTGRFH

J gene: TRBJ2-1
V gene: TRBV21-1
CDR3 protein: ASSKAYNEQF

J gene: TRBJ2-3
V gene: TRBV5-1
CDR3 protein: ASSLEGARTDTQY

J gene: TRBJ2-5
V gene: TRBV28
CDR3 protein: ASDSPGGAETQY

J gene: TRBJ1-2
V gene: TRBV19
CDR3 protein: ASSMTGAYGYT

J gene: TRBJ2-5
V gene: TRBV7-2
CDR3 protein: ASSPVGDQAETQY